The entry below describes one TCR beta chain. Germline values: CDR1 SQVTM, CDR2 ANQGSEA. This CDR3 comprises 13 residues. Between the trimmed V and J ends, which lost 5 bases and 6 bases, there was a span of 16 bases. The entry originates in a study of blood T cell repertoires in COVID-19. Study-level background: Sites in the United States, Italy and Spain provided acute and convalescent COVID-19 samples. PBMCs, B-cell-depleted T cells, or T cells provided the cDNA or gDNA that made up the material.

As originally analysed: From reference gene primer amplification, estimates of nucleated cell counts were derived. Repertoires were generated with immunoSEQ multiplex PCR, while TCRdb's copy carries only in-frame clones and drops some. D and trimming were read from the DNA, whereas the V and J calls and clone size are those reported in that table. The sample has 95,000 to 150,000 clones; more than 75% are singletons. The source is a woman aged 65 to 85 with acute or convalescent COVID-19. The chain combines TRBV29-1 with TRBJ1-1; the D is unclear. Sequenced material: peripheral blood. The CDR3 protein is CSVHSRRLSEAFF. The CDR3 DNA reads TGCAGCGTTCACTCCAGGAGGCTCTCTGAAGCTTTCTTT.